This section outlines one T cell receptor (beta chain) sequence together with its context. Its antigen is undetermined. The CDR3 has 15 residues. The repertoire was sequenced with immunoSEQ multiplex PCR; TCRdb's copy has only in-frame clones and lacks some. This table has tens of thousands of clones, about 80% appearing once. The entry originates in a study of STAT5B mutations in CD4+ large granular lymphocyte leukemia. Whole-study results and caveats: 8/27 top patient clones versus 2/35 control clones were TRBV06-family. Without putative leukemic clones, patient CD4-sorted repertoires remained more clonal than healthy CD4+ repertoires. Main leukemic clonotypes were patient-specific, but about 25% appeared at low frequency elsewhere. The CD4+ versus CD8+ T-LGLL clonality difference may reflect limited sample size.

J is TRBJ1-6 and V is TRBV1; no DNA check was done on the table's D call, TRBD1. TRBV1 is designated a pseudogene. The sequence was obtained from a human donor in good health. Source material: CD4+ T cells from blood buffy coats. The CDR3 sequence is CTSSQATGVHSPLHF. In DNA form, the CDR3 reads TGCACCAGCAGCCAAGCGACAGGAGTTCATTCACCCCTCCACTTT.